The next 27 T cell receptor beta chains were all read from a single sample in a study of blood T cell repertoires in COVID-19 (dated by TCRdb to 2020 to 2021). To prepare the library, the immunoSEQ multiplex PCR assay was applied. Imported from immuneACCESS, the table was reduced by TCRdb to in-frame sequences with V and J called. These copies leave out some clones; in studies compared against another copy, an unresolved V gene accounts for under half, and the cause of the remainder is not known. The sample table shows 70,000 to 95,000 clones, and 70% to 85% are seen once. Over 10% of the sample is in the top ten clones. Sequencing was carried out using peripheral blood. These receptors all stem from a human donor in a cohort sampled during active COVID-19.

The J gene is TRBJ2-4, the V gene TRBV18; 8 bases are a match to TRBD2. The CDR3 has 19 residues. Unmatched junction bases numbered 13, after V lost 3 bases and J lost 0 bases. Germline loops: CDR1 KGHSH, CDR2 LQKENI. CDR3 DNA: TGTGCCAGCTCACCCCCGGGACTAGGAGCCGCGCTAGCCAAAAACATTCAGTACTTC. Its protein is CASSPPGLGAALAKNIQYF.

The chain couples TRBV2 to TRBJ1-2; weak D call: TRBD1 (5 bases). The CDR3 consists of 13 residues. The germline V gene has CDR1 SNHLY and CDR2 FYNNEI. Trimming took off 10 bases at V and 7 bases at J, with 19 bases between the two ends. In DNA, the CDR3 is TGTGCCATAAGGGGTCAGGGCCTTGGTGGCTACACCTTC. Protein product: CAIRGQGLGGYTF. The full variable domain, completed using reference TRBV2 and TRBJ1-2, is EPEVTQTPSHQVTQMGQEVILRCVPISNHLYFYWYRQILGQKVEFLVSFYNNEISEKSEIFDDQFSVERPDGSNFTLKIRSTKLEDSAMYFCAIRGQGLGGYTFGSGTRLTVV.

The rearrangement joins TRBV11-2 to TRBJ1-6; 11 nucleotides line up with TRBD1. The CDR3 is 16 residues long. In germline, CDR1 is SGHAT, CDR2 FQNNGV. V lost 1 base and J lost 14; bases outside the gene matches: 10. The CDR3 DNA reads TGTGCCAGCAGCTTAGCCCGTCCGGGACAGGGGGATACCCTCCACTTT. Protein product: CASSLARPGQGDTLHF.

This chain connects TRBV29-1 to TRBJ1-1; D call uncertain. Germline V gene lookup returns CDR1 SQVTM and CDR2 ANQGSEA. CDR3 length: 15 amino acids. Trimming cost V 6 bases and J 3 bases, with 20 bases left between them. The CDR3 DNA reads as TGCAGCGTCCTTCCACGAGCGCCCTCGGACACTGAAGCTTTCTTT. Encoded protein: CSVLPRAPSDTEAFF.

Here the CDR3 reads CASSPQINSNQPQHF. The CDR3 DNA sequence: TGCGCCAGCAGCCCACAGATTAATAGCAATCAGCCCCAGCATTTT. This chain uses TRBV4-1 with TRBJ1-5; no definite D call. Germline loops: CDR1 MGHRA, CDR2 YSYEKL. Trimming cost V 4 bases and J 0 bases, with 10 bases left between them. CDR3 size: 15 residues.

The genes are TRBV10-2 and TRBJ2-1; D may be TRBD2 (5 bases). From germline, CDR1 is WSHSY and CDR2 SAAADI. Trimming left V 1 base short and J 0 bases short, with 16 bases between. This CDR3 is built from 18 residues. The CDR3 spells CASSEFGMGTSSYNEQFF. In nucleotides, the CDR3 is TGCGCCAGCAGTGAGTTCGGGATGGGAACGAGCTCCTACAATGAGCAGTTCTTC.

This clone was counted at least ten times. The chain employs TRBV6-1 and TRBJ2-2; D is perhaps TRBD1 (5 bases). The ends were cut back, 2 bases at V and 1 base at J, with 8 bases in the middle. CDR3 length: 15 residues. The germline CDR1 and CDR2 sequences are MNHNS and SASEGT. The CDR3 coding sequence is TGTGCCAGCAGTGAACGGCAGGGGAACACCGGGGAGCTGTTTTTT. Encoded protein: CASSERQGNTGELFF.

As to this clone: The junction departs from germline at one end; a sequencing error may be responsible. The J gene is TRBJ2-2, the V gene TRBV19; TRBD2 matches at 11 bases. The germline V gene has CDR1 LNHDA and CDR2 SQIVND (reference sequence). This CDR3 contains 15 residues. The CDR3 nucleotides read TGTGTCAGTAGTCTAGCGGGGGGGAACACCGGGGAGCTGTTTTTT. It specifies CVSSLAGGNTGELFF.

This clone showed up just a few times. V gene TRBV7-8 combines with J gene TRBJ1-2; D gene ambiguous. V lost 3 bases, J lost 6 bases, and 11 bases lay in between. The CDR3 covers 13 residues. The germline gives CDR1 SGHVS, CDR2 FQNEAQ. The CDR3 bases are TGTGCCAGCAGCTTCTATGGGGAGGATGGCTACACCTTC. Its protein product is CASSFYGEDGYTF.

V gene TRBV28 combines with J gene TRBJ1-2; 8 nucleotides match TRBD1. V gave up 1 base and J gave up 8 bases; unmatched junction bases: 9. From germline, CDR1 is MDHEN and CDR2 SYDVKM. The CDR3 is 15 amino acids. The CDR3 region is CASSLSLTGAWGYTF. CDR3 DNA sequence: TGTGCCAGCAGTTTATCCTTGACAGGGGCGTGGGGCTACACCTTC.

The chain employs TRBV7-9 and TRBJ2-7; 9 bases are a match to TRBD1. This CDR3 spans 19 amino acids. Germline loops: CDR1 SEHNR, CDR2 FQNEAQ (reference sequence). Trimming removed 7 bases from V and 3 bases from J; junction bases left unmatched: 22. This CDR3 reads CASNTLPGQGKIGIYEQYF. The CDR3 DNA sequence: TGTGCCAGCAACACTCTCCCGGGACAGGGTAAAATTGGGATCTACGAGCAGTACTTC. The variable domain in full, completed from reference TRBV7-9 and TRBJ2-7, reads DTGVSQNPRHKITKRGQNVTFRCDPISEHNRLYWYRQTLGQGPEFLTYFQNEAQLEKSRLLSDRFSAERPKGSFSTLEIQRTEQGDSAMYLCASNTLPGQGKIGIYEQYFGPGTRLTVT.

This clone was seen only once. V usage is TRBV5-1 and J usage is TRBJ1-6; D ambiguous. Trimming took 0 bases from V and 7 from J, leaving 11 bases between them. Germline CDR1 and CDR2: SGHRS and YFSETQ. This CDR3 has 15 amino acids. The CDR3 DNA reads TGCGCCAGCAGCTTGGCAGGCCCCAAGAATTCACCCCTCCACTTT. It specifies CASSLAGPKNSPLHF.

In its sample, this clone was seen a few times. This chain joins TRBV7-3 and TRBJ1-6; D is perhaps TRBD1 (6 bases). CDR1 and CDR2 (germline): SGHTA, FQGTGA. The CDR3 spans 14 residues. The V gene lost 5 bases and the J gene lost 10 bases, with 15 bases spanning the gap. For the CDR3, the DNA is TGTGCCAGCAGCATTGACAGGCTGGGGTCACCCCTCCACTTT. Translation gives CASSIDRLGSPLHF.

As regards this clone: Other nucleotide sequences in the sample specify the same CDR3. The chain joins TRBV7-2 to TRBJ2-3; D call uncertain. Trimming removed 1 base from V and 2 bases from J, with 10 bases in between. CDR3 size: 15 residues. Germline V gene sequence: CDR1 SGHTA, CDR2 FQGNSA. CDR3 amino acids: CASSLGLSYTDTQYF. The CDR3 region has the DNA TGTGCCAGCAGCTTAGGGCTCTCGTACACAGATACGCAGTATTTT.

The V gene is TRBV5-1, the J gene TRBJ1-2; D might be TRBD1 (5 bases). V was shortened by 1 base and J by 5 bases, with 12 bases between the two germline ends. This CDR3 has 14 residues. Germline lookup yields CDR1 SGHRS and CDR2 YFSETQ. The CDR3 here is CASSLLTETYGYTF. CDR3 nucleotides: TGCGCCAGCAGCTTGTTGACAGAAACGTATGGCTACACCTTC. Full variable domain (missing parts from reference TRBV5-1 and TRBJ1-2): KAGVTQTPRYLIKTRGQQVTLSCSPISGHRSVSWYQQTPGQGLQFLFEYFSETQRNKGNFPGRFSGRQFSNSRSEMNVSTLELGDSALYLCASSLLTETYGYTFGSGTRLTVV.

The V gene is TRBV5-1, the J gene TRBJ2-7; perhaps TRBD1 as D (6 bases). CDR3 size: 12 residues. Germline V CDR1 and CDR2: SGHRS, YFSETQ. Trimming removed 2 bases from V and 5 bases from J, with 8 bases in between. CDR3 DNA sequence: TGCGCCAGCAGCTTACAGGGTGACGAGCAGTACTTC. Its protein is CASSLQGDEQYF.

This clone was seen more than once but under ten times. This chain links TRBV10-3 with TRBJ1-5; D unclear. V gave up 0 bases and J gave up 0 bases, with 12 bases separating them. The CDR3 sequence is 17 residues long. The germline V gene has CDR1 ENHRY and CDR2 SYGVKD. The CDR3 sequence is CAISESARLDSNQPQHF. Written as DNA, the CDR3 is TGTGCCATCAGTGAGTCGGCTAGGTTGGATAGCAATCAGCCCCAGCATTTT.

The chain recombines TRBV7-3 with TRBJ1-6; 7 positions match TRBD1. J gave up 7 bases and V 0 bases, and 12 bases lay outside the gene matches. CDR1 and CDR2 (germline): SGHTA, FQGTGA. The CDR3 spans 18 residues. CDR3 amino acids: CASSLTGFGTGENSPLHF. The DNA for the CDR3 is TGTGCCAGCAGCTTAACGGGATTCGGTACAGGGGAGAATTCACCCCTCCACTTT.

The rearrangement links TRBV10-3 to TRBJ2-3; 7 bases align to TRBD1. Germline-derived CDR1 and CDR2 are ENHRY and SYGVKD. Trimming cost V 2 bases and J 6 bases; bases outside gene matches: 5. The length of the CDR3 is 14 residues. The CDR3 coding sequence is TGTGCCATCAGTGAGGCGAGGACAGGTGATACGCAGTATTTT. This translates into CAISEARTGDTQYF.

The chain employs TRBV12-3 or TRBV12-4 and TRBJ1-2; D might be TRBD1 (6 bases). CDR3 size: 13 residues. The V end lost 5 bases, the J end lost 8 bases, and 15 bases lay between the germline ends. The CDR3, as DNA: TGTGCCAGCAGTCATTCAGGGGCAAGCGGCTACACCTTC. Encoded protein: CASSHSGASGYTF.

The chain couples TRBV7-2 to TRBJ1-1, with D possibly TRBD1 on 6 matching bases. Germline values: CDR1 SGHTA, CDR2 FQGNSA. This CDR3 region has 13 residues. Between the trimmed V and J ends, which lost 5 bases and 7 bases, there was a span of 14 bases. The CDR3 sequence is CASSLTTGNEAFF. For the CDR3, the DNA is TGTGCCAGCAGCCTAACGACAGGAAATGAAGCTTTCTTT. The complete variable domain, with remaining parts taken from reference TRBV7-2 and TRBJ1-1, reads GAGVSQSPSNKVTEKGKDVELRCDPISGHTALYWYRQSLGQGLEFLIYFQGNSAPDKSGLPSDRFSAERTGGSVSTLTIQRTQQEDSAVYLCASSLTTGNEAFFGQGTRLTVV.

This clone was seen more than once but under ten times. This rearrangement joins TRBV5-1 to TRBJ1-1; D uncertain. Germline-derived CDR1 and CDR2 are SGHRS and YFSETQ. V was pared by 4 bases and J by 1 base, with 14 bases between. The CDR3 spans 15 residues. CDR3 nucleotides: TGCGCCAGCAGCATCTCCAGTAAGAAGAACACTGAAGCTTTCTTT. Protein sequence: CASSISSKKNTEAFF.

This chain connects TRBV18 to TRBJ2-5, with D perhaps matching TRBD2 (5 bases). The CDR3 covers 16 residues. CDR1 is KGHSH, CDR2 LQKENI, per germline. V was clipped by 4 bases and J by 0 bases, with 15 bases between them. The DNA for the CDR3 is TGTGCCAGCTCACGAACAGATTCGGGGTACCAAGAGACCCAGTACTTC. It specifies CASSRTDSGYQETQYF. The full variable domain, in which reference TRBV18 and TRBJ2-5 provide the parts outside the CDR3, is NAGVMQNPRHLVRRRGQEARLRCSPMKGHSHVYWYRQLPEEGLKFMVYLQKENIIDESGMPKERFSAEFPKEGPSILRIQQVVRGDSAAYFCASSRTDSGYQETQYFGPGTRLLVL.

The chain couples TRBV15 to TRBJ2-1; 10 bases align to TRBD1. The germline gives CDR1 LNHNV, CDR2 YYDKDF (reference sequence). The CDR3 covers 17 residues. V shed 3 bases and J 9 bases; nucleotides not matched to a gene: 14. The CDR3 sequence: CATSSTGTGVLRVEQFF. In DNA form, the CDR3 reads TGTGCCACCAGCAGCACCGGGACAGGGGTCCTTAGGGTTGAGCAGTTCTTC. The variable domain in full, with the rest retrieved from reference TRBV15 and TRBJ2-1, is DAMVIQNPRYQVTQFGKPVTLSCSQTLNHNVMYWYQQKSSQAPKLLFHYYDKDFNNEADTPDNFQSRRPNTSFCFLDIRSPGLGDTAMYLCATSSTGTGVLRVEQFFGPGTRLTVL.

The chain is built from TRBV7-2 and TRBJ2-4; 11 nucleotides align to TRBD2. In germline, CDR1 is SGHTA, CDR2 FQGNSA. V shed 5 bases, J shed 6 bases, and the junction held 12 bases outside the gene matches. CDR3 size: 17 residues. CDR3: CASSPLTSGVGLNIQYF. CDR3 coding DNA: TGTGCCAGCAGCCCACTGACTAGCGGGGTAGGCTTAAACATTCAGTACTTC.

The chain joins TRBV19 to TRBJ1-2, with TRBD1 matching 8 bases. Germline loops: CDR1 LNHDA, CDR2 SQIVND (reference sequence). Germline trimming cut 5 bases from V and 8 bases from J; bases unmatched to any gene: 13. This CDR3 has 15 residues. The CDR3 DNA is TGTGCCAGTAGTGCCGGACAGGGAGGGCTGGAAGGCTACACCTTC. It encodes CASSAGQGGLEGYTF.

V and J are TRBV7-3 and TRBJ2-2; D may be TRBD2 (5 bases). CDR1 is SGHTA and CDR2 is FQGTGA in the germline V gene. CDR3 length equals 15 residues. Trimming cost V 2 bases and J 5 bases, with 12 bases left between them. The CDR3 loop is CASSLSDSPTGELFF. DNA for the CDR3: TGTGCCAGCAGCTTATCGGACTCCCCTACCGGGGAGCTGTTTTTT. Full variable domain (remainder filled in from reference TRBV7-3 and TRBJ2-2): GAGVSQTPSNKVTEKGKYVELRCDPISGHTALYWYRQSLGQGPEFLIYFQGTGAADDSGLPNDRFFAVRPEGSVSTLKIQRTERGDSAVYLCASSLSDSPTGELFFGEGSRLTVL.